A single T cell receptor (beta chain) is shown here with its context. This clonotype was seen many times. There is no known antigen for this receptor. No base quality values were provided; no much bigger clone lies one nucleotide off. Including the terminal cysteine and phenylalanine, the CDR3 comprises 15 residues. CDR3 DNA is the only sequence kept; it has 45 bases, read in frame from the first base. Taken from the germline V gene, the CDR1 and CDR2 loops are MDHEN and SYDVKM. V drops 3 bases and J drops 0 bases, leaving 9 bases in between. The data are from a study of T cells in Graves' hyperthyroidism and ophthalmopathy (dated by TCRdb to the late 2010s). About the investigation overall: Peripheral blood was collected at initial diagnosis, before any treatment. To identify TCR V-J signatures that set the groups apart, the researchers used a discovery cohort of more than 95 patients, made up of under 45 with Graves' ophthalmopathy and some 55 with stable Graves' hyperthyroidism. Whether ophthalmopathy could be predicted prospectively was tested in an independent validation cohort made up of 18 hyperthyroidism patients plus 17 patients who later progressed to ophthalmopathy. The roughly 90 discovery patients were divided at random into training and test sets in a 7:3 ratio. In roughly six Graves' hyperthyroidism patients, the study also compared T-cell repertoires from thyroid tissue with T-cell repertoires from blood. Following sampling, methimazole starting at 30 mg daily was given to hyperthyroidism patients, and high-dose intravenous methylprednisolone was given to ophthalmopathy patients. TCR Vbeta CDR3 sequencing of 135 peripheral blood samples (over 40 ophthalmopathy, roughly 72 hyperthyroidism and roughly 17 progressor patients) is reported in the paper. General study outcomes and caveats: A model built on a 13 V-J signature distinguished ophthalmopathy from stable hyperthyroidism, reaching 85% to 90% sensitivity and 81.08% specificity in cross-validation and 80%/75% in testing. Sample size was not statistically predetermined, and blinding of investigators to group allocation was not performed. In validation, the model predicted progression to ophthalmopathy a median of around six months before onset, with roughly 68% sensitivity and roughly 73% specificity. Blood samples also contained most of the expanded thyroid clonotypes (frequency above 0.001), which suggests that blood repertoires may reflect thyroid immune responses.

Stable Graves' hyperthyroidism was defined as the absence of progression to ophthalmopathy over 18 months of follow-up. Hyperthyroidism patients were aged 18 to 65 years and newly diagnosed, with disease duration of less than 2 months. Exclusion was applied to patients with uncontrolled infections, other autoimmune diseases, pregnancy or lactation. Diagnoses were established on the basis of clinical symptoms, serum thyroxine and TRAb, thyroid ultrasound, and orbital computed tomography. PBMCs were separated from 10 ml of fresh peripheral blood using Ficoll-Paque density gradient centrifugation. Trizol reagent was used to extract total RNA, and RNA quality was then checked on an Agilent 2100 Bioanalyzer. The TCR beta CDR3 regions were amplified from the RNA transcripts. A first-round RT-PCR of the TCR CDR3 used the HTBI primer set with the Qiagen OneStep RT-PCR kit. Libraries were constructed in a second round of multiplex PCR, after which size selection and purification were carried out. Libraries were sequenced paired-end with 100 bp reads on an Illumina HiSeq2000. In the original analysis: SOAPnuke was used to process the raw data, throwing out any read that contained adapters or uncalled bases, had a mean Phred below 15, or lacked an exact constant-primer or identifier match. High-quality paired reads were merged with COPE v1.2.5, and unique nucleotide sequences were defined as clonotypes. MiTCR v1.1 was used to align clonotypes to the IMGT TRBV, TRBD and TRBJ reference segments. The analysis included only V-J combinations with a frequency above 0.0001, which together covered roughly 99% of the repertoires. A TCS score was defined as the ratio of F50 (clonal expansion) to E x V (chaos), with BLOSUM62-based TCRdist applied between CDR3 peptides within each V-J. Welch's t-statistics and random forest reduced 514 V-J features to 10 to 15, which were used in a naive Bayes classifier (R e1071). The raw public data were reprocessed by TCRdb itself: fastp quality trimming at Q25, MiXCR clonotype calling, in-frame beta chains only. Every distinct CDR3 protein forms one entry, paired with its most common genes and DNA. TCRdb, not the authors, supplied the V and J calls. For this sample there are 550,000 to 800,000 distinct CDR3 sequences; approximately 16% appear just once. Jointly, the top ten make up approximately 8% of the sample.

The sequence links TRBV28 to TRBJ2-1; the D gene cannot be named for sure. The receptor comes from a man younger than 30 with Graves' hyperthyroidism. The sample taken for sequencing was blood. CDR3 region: CASSLAPLSYNEQFF. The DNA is TGTGCCAGCAGTTTGGCACCACTCTCCTACAATGAGCAGTTCTTC.